The TCR beta chain under discussion was sequenced for a study of cytomegalovirus exposure and HLA in healthy donors. Study-wide findings and caveats: An apparent linkage of common viral pathogens to several of the most significant clusters emerged in a later analysis. There were around 160 TCR beta chains listed as cytomegalovirus-associated.

Primers: 60 Vbeta forward and 13 Jbeta reverse. Clones were sequenced by immunoSEQ multiplex PCR, and TCRdb holds only the in-frame ones, with some missing. The data show about 210,000 clones, with about 86% seen just once and more than 0.25% held by the top ten. The CDR3 is 13 amino acids. Trimming shortened V by 1 base and J by 2 bases, and 6 bases separated the two germline ends. From germline, CDR1 is SGHAT and CDR2 FQNNGV. Concerning this clone: Its antigen is as yet unknown.

What was sequenced was PBMCs. The source of this sequence is a young woman in good health and CMV-seronegative. V is TRBV11-2 and J is TRBJ2-7; no definite D call. The DNA of the CDR3 is TGTGCCAGCAGCTTAGGGAGAGCCTACGAGCAGTACTTC. It specifies CASSLGRAYEQYF.